A selection of T cell receptor beta chains follows, all from one sample in a study of identical twins. TCRdb recomputed calls from the 5' RACE reads with MiXCR, one row per CDR3 protein. The sample records roughly 240,000 distinct CDR3 sequences, about 7% being singletons. This same sample was also part of a study on yellow fever vaccine responses in identical twins.

What was sequenced was memory (CD45RO+) T cells sorted from blood. The origin of the receptors is a young woman in good health. Both conserved end residues are part of each CDR3. Fields, in order: D gene, V gene, J gene, clone size, CDR3 protein, CDR3 DNA. The D gene is left open where the match is weak. Clone size is not always given. Where it is, it says once, few, many or a class for expanded clones.

-,TRBV10-3,TRBJ1-3,few,CATQGLSGNTIYF,TGTGCCACTCAGGGCCTCTCTGGAAACACCATATATTTT
TRBD2,TRBV9,TRBJ2-1,many,CASSVVPSGTSYRVEQFF,TGTGCCAGCAGCGTAGTCCCTAGCGGGACCTCGTACAGGGTTGAGCAGTTCTTC
TRBD1,TRBV11-2,TRBJ2-1,few,CASSRRTGLGTALNEQFF,TGTGCCAGCAGCCGACGGACAGGGTTGGGCACTGCCCTGAATGAGCAGTTCTTC
-,TRBV10-3,TRBJ2-5,few,CAISEGVGAGETQYF,TGTGCCATCAGTGAAGGGGTGGGGGCTGGGGAGACCCAGTACTTC
TRBD2,TRBV9,TRBJ2-5,few,CASSALLAGVPQETQYF,TGTGCCAGCAGCGCCCTACTCGCGGGGGTTCCCCAAGAGACCCAGTACTTC
TRBD1,TRBV19,TRBJ2-3,few,CASSTDRPTDTQYF,TGTGCCAGTAGTACGGACAGGCCCACAGATACGCAGTATTTT
-,TRBV6-1,TRBJ2-3,-,CATIDRGFTDTQYF,TGTGCCACCATTGACCGGGGCTTCACAGATACGCAGTATTTT
TRBD2,TRBV12-3/TRBV12-4,TRBJ2-7,many,CASNSRGGNGEQYF,TGTGCCAGCAACTCTAGGGGAGGGAACGGCGAGCAGTACTTC
TRBD1,TRBV4-2,TRBJ1-2,few,CASSQDQGGYYGYTF,TGTGCCAGCAGCCAAGATCAGGGGGGATACTATGGCTACACCTTC
-,TRBV28,TRBJ1-6,-,CASSLTVGWGSPLHF,TGTGCCAGCAGTCTGACCGTCGGGTGGGGTTCACCCCTCCACTTT
-,TRBV12-3/TRBV12-4,TRBJ1-1,large,CATPTLRRGNTEAFF,TGTGCCACCCCGACTCTCCGCCGGGGAAACACTGAAGCTTTCTTT
-,TRBV5-1,TRBJ2-5,few,CASSERAERQETQYF,TGCGCCAGCAGCGAACGAGCGGAAAGACAAGAGACCCAGTACTTC
-,TRBV3-1,TRBJ1-3,few,CASSPDAGRSIYF,TGTGCCAGCAGCCCGGATGCGGGGAGGTCCATATATTTT
-,TRBV28,TRBJ1-3,-,CASRPTGISGNTIYF,TGTGCCAGCAGGCCCACAGGGATCTCTGGAAACACCATATATTTT
TRBD2,TRBV24-1,TRBJ2-3,many,CATSDPRLAGATDTQYF,TGTGCCACCAGTGACCCGCGACTAGCGGGAGCGACTGATACGCAGTATTTT
TRBD2,TRBV6-5,TRBJ2-2,-,CASSYGTSGSGGTGELFF,TGTGCCAGCAGTTACGGGACTAGCGGGAGTGGTGGCACCGGGGAGCTGTTTTTT
TRBD2,TRBV3-1,TRBJ2-1,-,CASSPLLGGYSYNEQFF,TGTGCCAGCAGCCCACTTTTGGGGGGGTACTCCTACAATGAGCAGTTCTTC